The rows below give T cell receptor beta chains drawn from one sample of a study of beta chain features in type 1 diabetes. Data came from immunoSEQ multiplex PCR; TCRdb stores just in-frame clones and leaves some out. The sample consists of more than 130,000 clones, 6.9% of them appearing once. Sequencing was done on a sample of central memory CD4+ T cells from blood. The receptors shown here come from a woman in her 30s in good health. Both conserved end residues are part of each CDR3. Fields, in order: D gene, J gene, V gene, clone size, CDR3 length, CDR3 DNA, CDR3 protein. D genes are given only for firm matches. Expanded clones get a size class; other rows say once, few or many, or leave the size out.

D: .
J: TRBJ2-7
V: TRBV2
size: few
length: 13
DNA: TGTGCCAGCAGTGAATACGGGACCTACGAGCAGTACTTC
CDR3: CASSEYGTYEQYF

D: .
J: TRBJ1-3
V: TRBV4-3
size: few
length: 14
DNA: TGCGCCAGCAGCTTACAGGGCTCTGGAAACACCATATATTTT
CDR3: CASSLQGSGNTIYF

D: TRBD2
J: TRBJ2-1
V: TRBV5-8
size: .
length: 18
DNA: TGTGCCAGCAGCTTCTCCGCTAGCGGGAGACCTCTCTACAATGAGCAGTTCTTC
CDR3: CASSFSASGRPLYNEQFF

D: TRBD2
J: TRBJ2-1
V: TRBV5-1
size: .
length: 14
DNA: TGCGCCAGCAGTTGGGAACTAGCGGGAGGGGAGCAGTTCTTC
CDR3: CASSWELAGGEQFF

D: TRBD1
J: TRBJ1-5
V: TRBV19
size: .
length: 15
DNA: TGTGCGAGTCGTCGACCGGGACAGGGCCTTCAGCCCCAGCATTTT
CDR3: CASRRPGQGLQPQHF

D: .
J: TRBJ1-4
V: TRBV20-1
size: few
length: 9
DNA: TGCAGTGAAGGCGAGGAACTGTTTTTT
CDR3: CSEGEELFF

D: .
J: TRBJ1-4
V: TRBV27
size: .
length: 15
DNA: TGTGCCAGCAGTTCAGATCTAACAGGGAATGAAAAACTGTTTTTT
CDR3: CASSSDLTGNEKLFF

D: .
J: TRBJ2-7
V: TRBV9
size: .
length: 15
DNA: TGTGCCAGCAGCGCGGGGGGGACAGGGACCTACGAGCAGTACTTC
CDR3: CASSAGGTGTYEQYF

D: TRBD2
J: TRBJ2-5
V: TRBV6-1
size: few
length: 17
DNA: TGTGCCAGCAGTGAAGGGACCCTAGCGGGAGCCCAAGAGACCCAGTACTTC
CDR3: CASSEGTLAGAQETQYF

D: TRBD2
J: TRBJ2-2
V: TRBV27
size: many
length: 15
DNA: TGTGCCAGCAGTCCGGGACTAGCGGCTGGCGGGGAGCTGTTTTTT
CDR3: CASSPGLAAGGELFF

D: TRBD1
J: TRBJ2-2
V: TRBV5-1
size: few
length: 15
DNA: TGCGCCAGCAGGACAGGGTTCGTCGACACCGGGGAGCTGTTTTTT
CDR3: CASRTGFVDTGELFF

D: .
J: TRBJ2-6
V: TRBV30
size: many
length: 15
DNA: TGTGCCTGGAGTGTAGGGGTTGCTGGGGCCAACGTCCTGACTTTC
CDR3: CAWSVGVAGANVLTF

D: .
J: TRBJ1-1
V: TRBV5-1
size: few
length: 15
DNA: TGCGCCAGCAGCCTAAAGGCCGGGGATAGAGCTGAAGCTTTCTTT
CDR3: CASSLKAGDRAEAFF

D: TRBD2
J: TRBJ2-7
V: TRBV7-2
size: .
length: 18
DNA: TGTGCCAGCGTCAAAACGGGACTAGCGGAAGTCTCGATCTACGAGCAGTACTTC
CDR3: CASVKTGLAEVSIYEQYF

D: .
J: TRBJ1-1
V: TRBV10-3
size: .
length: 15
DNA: TGTGCCATCAGCTTTGAGGGGGGGACGAACACTGAAGCTTTCTTT
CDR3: CAISFEGGTNTEAFF

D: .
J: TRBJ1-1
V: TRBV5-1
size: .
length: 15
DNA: TGCGCCAGCAGTGAGGCAGGGGATTGGGGCACTGAAGCTTTCTTT
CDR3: CASSEAGDWGTEAFF

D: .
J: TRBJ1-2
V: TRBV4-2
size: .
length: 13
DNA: TGTGCCAGCAGCCAAGTCGCAGGGGAAGGCTACACCTTC
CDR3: CASSQVAGEGYTF

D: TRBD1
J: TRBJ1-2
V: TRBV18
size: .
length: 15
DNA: TGTGCCAGCTCACTCCCGGGACAGGGTACCTATGGCTACACCTTC
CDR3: CASSLPGQGTYGYTF

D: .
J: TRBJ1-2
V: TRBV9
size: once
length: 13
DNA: TGTGCCAGCAGCCTCAAACAGGGAAATGGCTACACCTTC
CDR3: CASSLKQGNGYTF

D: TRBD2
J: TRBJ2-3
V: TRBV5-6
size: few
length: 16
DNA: TGTGCCAGCAGCTTGGGGGTGCGGGAGGGAGCAGATACGCAGTATTTT
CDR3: CASSLGVREGADTQYF

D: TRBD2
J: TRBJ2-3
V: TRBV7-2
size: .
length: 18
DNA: TGTGCCAGCAGCTTAGGGCTAGCGGGGACCTGGATCACAGATACGCAGTATTTT
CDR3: CASSLGLAGTWITDTQYF

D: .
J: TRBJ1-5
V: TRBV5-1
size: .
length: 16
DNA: TGCGCCAGCAGCCCCGGAGGGGTTACAGGCAATCAGCCCCAGCATTTT
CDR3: CASSPGGVTGNQPQHF

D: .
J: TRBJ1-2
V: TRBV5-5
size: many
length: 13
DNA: TGTGCCAGCAGCTCCACGGACAGTTATGGCTACACCTTC
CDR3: CASSSTDSYGYTF